These 18 T cell receptor beta chains were all obtained from the same sample, sequenced in a study of beta chain features in type 1 diabetes. Study conclusions and caveats: In every one of the four CD4+ subsets, TCRB CDR3s were moderately but significantly shorter in Type 1 diabetes patients.

Every isolated RNA sample was fully reverse transcribed, so sequencing captured expressed TCRB transcripts. TCRdb's copy holds only in-frame clones and misses some; the assay was immunoSEQ multiplex PCR. The sample contains about 660,000 clones, about 14% of which appear only once. Their antigen targets remain unknown. What was sequenced was naive CD4+ T cells from blood. These receptors came from a man younger than 30 with type 1 diabetes.

This clone turned up a few times. V gene TRBV5-4 combines with J gene TRBJ2-1; D not resolved. The CDR3 is 15 amino acids. Trimming removed 4 bases at V and 7 bases at J, with 18 bases between. Germline-derived CDR1 and CDR2 are SGHNT and YYREEE (reference sequence). In nucleotides, the CDR3 is TGTGCCAGCAGCCGCCAATTGACTTCCTCTAATGAGCAGTTCTTC. Translation: CASSRQLTSSNEQFF.

This rearrangement joins TRBV14 to TRBJ2-7; D is unclear. In germline, CDR1 is SGHDN, CDR2 FVKESK. V shed 1 base and J shed 4 bases, with 8 bases lying between them. The CDR3 loop spans 13 amino acids. The CDR3 protein is CASSQVTRYEQYF. The CDR3 DNA reads as TGTGCCAGCAGCCAAGTCACACGATACGAGCAGTACTTC.

In this sample, this clone turned up a few times. V gene TRBV7-2 combines with J gene TRBJ2-1; D might be TRBD2 (6 bases). Trimming stripped 2 bases from V and 2 bases from J, with 10 bases between. The length of the CDR3 is 15 residues. Per the germline V gene, CDR1 is SGHTA and CDR2 is FQGNSA. The CDR3 sequence: CASSLHAGTYNEQFF. As DNA, the CDR3 is TGTGCCAGCAGCTTACATGCGGGAACCTACAATGAGCAGTTCTTC. Based on the CDR3 plus reference TRBV7-2 and TRBJ2-1, the full variable domain is GAGVSQSPSNKVTEKGKDVELRCDPISGHTALYWYRQSLGQGLEFLIYFQGNSAPDKSGLPSDRFSAERTGGSVSTLTIQRTQQEDSAVYLCASSLHAGTYNEQFFGPGTRLTVL.

V usage is TRBV10-3 and J usage is TRBJ1-1, with 7 bases aligning to TRBD1. The CDR3 runs to 14 residues. CDR1 is ENHRY and CDR2 is SYGVKD in the germline V gene. Unmatched junction bases numbered 10, after V lost 6 bases and J lost 6 bases. The CDR3 region is CAIRTGTAGAEAFF. CDR3 nucleotide sequence: TGTGCCATCAGGACCGGGACAGCGGGCGCTGAAGCTTTCTTT.

The CDR3 region is CASSQEFRRGETQYF. CDR3 in DNA: TGTGCCAGCAGCCAAGAATTTCGCCGGGGGGAGACCCAGTACTTC. The chain couples TRBV4-2 to TRBJ2-5; TRBD2 is a possible D gene (6 bases). V lost 0 bases and J lost 5, with 13 bases in between. The CDR3 spans 15 residues. In germline, CDR1 is LGHNA, CDR2 YNFKEQ.

This clone has only a few counts. The V and J genes are TRBV2 and TRBJ1-5; possible D gene TRBD1, 5 bases. Germline V gene sequence: CDR1 SNHLY, CDR2 FYNNEI. This CDR3 contains 15 residues. Trimming shortened V by 7 bases and J by 5 bases, and 18 bases separated the two germline ends. CDR3 loop: CASTESGPTDQPQHF. In nucleotides, the CDR3 is TGTGCCAGCACAGAGTCGGGACCGACTGATCAGCCCCAGCATTTT.

Points on this clone: This sample includes further DNA sequences coding for the same CDR3. The chain joins TRBV7-9 to TRBJ2-3; 7 bases align to TRBD2. The V gene's germline CDR1 is SEHNR and CDR2 FQNEAQ (reference sequence). CDR3 length: 15 amino acids. V was pared by 1 base and J by 1 base, with 2 bases of the junction left unmatched. This CDR3 is CASSLGSGGTDTQYF. The CDR3 DNA sequence: TGTGCCAGCAGCTTAGGGAGCGGGGGCACAGATACGCAGTATTTT.

The genes are TRBV5-1 and TRBJ2-5, with unresolved D. The V gene's germline CDR1 is SGHRS and CDR2 YFSETQ. The CDR3 has 13 amino acids. V lost 4 bases and J 1 base, leaving 8 bases between the germline ends. CDR3 in amino acids: CASSQKGQETQYF. The CDR3 bases are TGCGCCAGCAGCCAAAAGGGCCAAGAGACCCAGTACTTC.

This clone was picked up a small number of times. CDR3 in DNA: TGTGCCAGCAGCTTAGAAGGGGGTGGAGGCACAGATACGCAGTATTTT. It translates to CASSLEGGGGTDTQYF. The chain carries TRBV7-2 and TRBJ2-3; TRBD1 is a possible D gene (6 bases). Per germline, CDR1 SGHTA and CDR2 FQGNSA. Trimming left V 1 base short and J 1 base short, with 12 bases between. The length of the CDR3 is 16 residues.

The chain joins TRBV9 to TRBJ2-5; no firm D call. V was shortened by 0 bases and J by 2 bases, with 8 bases between the two germline ends. This CDR3 has 14 residues. Per germline, CDR1 SGDLS and CDR2 YYNGEE. The CDR3 loop reads CASSVAISQETQYF. The CDR3 coding sequence is TGTGCCAGCAGCGTAGCTATCTCACAAGAGACCCAGTACTTC.

This clone was recorded a few times. The rearrangement uses TRBV9 and TRBJ2-5; perhaps TRBD1 as D (5 bases). The CDR3 covers 15 residues. V was pared by 0 bases and J by 0 bases, with 9 bases between. CDR1 SGDLS and CDR2 YYNGEE come from the germline V gene. The CDR3 nucleotides read TGTGCCAGCAGCGTAGGACAGCCTGACCAAGAGACCCAGTACTTC. Its translation: CASSVGQPDQETQYF.

Notes on this clone: This CDR3 is also generated by other DNA sequences in the sample. The chain recombines TRBV5-1 with TRBJ1-1; D gene ambiguous. The length of the CDR3 is 14 residues. V was shortened by 0 bases and J by 2 bases, with 8 bases between the two germline ends. Germline CDR1 reads SGHRS; CDR2 reads YFSETQ. CDR3 region: CASSLVPGNTEAFF. The CDR3 DNA sequence: TGCGCCAGCAGCTTGGTTCCCGGTAACACTGAAGCTTTCTTT.

This clone showed up just a few times. The chain's CDR3 is CASSVLPRKETQYF. The CDR3 DNA reads TGTGCCAGCAGCGTCCTCCCTAGAAAGGAGACCCAGTACTTC. This chain joins TRBV7-2 and TRBJ2-5; D is unclear. The CDR3 contains 14 residues. Trimming stripped 5 bases from V and 5 bases from J, with 15 bases between. Germline values: CDR1 SGHTA, CDR2 FQGNSA.

Turning to this clone: A much larger clone differs from this one at a single base, so this may be a read error. The chain has TRBV7-2 and TRBJ2-2; D remains ambiguous. The CDR3 is made up of 11 amino acids. Germline values: CDR1 SGHTA, CDR2 FQGNSA. The V and J ends lost 0 bases and 7 bases respectively, with 0 bases between them. The CDR3 here is CASSLAGELFF. The CDR3 bases are TGTGCCAGCAGCTTAGCCGGGGAGCTGTTTTTT.

The chain links TRBV2 to TRBJ1-1, with unresolved D. The CDR3 runs 11 residues. Per the germline V gene, CDR1 is SNHLY and CDR2 is FYNNEI. Trimming took off 7 bases at V and 5 bases at J, with 8 bases between the two ends. The CDR3 DNA follows: TGTGCCAGCATGTATCAAACTGAAGCTTTCTTT. Its protein is CASMYQTEAFF.

The DNA for the CDR3 is TGTGCCAGCAGCTCCTTCGGGTACGAGCAGTACTTC. Amino acids: CASSSFGYEQYF. V is TRBV7-2 and J is TRBJ2-7; D gene unclear. The germline V and J ends were trimmed by 4 bases and 4 bases, with 8 bases remaining between them. The CDR3 covers 12 residues. Germline assignment: CDR1 SGHTA and CDR2 FQGNSA.

The CDR3 coding sequence is TGTGCCAGCAGCTTAAAGGCCCCAGGGGGTTCACCCCTCCACTTT. Protein sequence: CASSLKAPGGSPLHF. V usage is TRBV7-2 and J usage is TRBJ1-6; 7 bases fit TRBD1. The germline gives CDR1 SGHTA, CDR2 FQGNSA. After removal of 2 bases from V and 9 bases from J, the junction contained 7 bases not matched to a gene. The CDR3 runs 15 residues.

J is TRBJ2-7 and V is TRBV5-1; D gene unclear. The CDR3 runs 14 residues. Germline CDR1 SGHRS, CDR2 YFSETQ. The V end was cut by 4 bases, the J end by 3 bases, with 14 bases between. The CDR3 reads CASSESRLDYEQYF. DNA of the CDR3: TGCGCCAGCAGCGAATCAAGGTTAGACTACGAGCAGTACTTC.